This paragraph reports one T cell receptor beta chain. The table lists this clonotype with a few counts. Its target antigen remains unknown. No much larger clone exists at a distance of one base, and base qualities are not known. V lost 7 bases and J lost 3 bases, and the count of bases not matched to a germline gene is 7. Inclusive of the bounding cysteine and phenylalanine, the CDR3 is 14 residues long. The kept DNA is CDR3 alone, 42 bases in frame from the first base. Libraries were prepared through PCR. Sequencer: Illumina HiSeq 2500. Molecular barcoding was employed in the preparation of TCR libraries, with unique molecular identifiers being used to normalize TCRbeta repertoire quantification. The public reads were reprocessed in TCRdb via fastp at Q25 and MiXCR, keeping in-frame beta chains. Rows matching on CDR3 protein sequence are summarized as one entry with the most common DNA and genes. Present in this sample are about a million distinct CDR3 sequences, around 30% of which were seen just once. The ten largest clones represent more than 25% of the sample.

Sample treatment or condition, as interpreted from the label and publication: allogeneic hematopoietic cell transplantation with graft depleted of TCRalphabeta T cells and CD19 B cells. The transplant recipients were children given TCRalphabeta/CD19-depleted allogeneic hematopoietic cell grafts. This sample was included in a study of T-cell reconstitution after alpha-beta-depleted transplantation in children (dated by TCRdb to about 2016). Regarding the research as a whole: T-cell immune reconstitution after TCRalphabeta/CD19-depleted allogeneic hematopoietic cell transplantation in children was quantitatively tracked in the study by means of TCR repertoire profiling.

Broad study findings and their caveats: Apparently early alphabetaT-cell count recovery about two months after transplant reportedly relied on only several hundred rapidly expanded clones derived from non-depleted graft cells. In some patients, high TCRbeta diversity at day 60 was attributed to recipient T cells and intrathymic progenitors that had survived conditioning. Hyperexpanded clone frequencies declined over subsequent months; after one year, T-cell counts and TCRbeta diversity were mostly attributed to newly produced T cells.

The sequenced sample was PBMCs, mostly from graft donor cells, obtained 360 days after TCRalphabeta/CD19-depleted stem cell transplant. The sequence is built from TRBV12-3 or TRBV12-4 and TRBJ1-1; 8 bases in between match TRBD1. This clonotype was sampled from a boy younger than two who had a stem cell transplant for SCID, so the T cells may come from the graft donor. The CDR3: CASMADREYTEAFF. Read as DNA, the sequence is TGTGCCAGCATGGCGGACAGGGAGTACACTGAAGCTTTCTTT.